The 12 T cell receptor beta chains presented below share a single source sample, sequenced in a study of blood T cells in healthy people across ages. Together with a sample-barcoded 5' primer, a J-beta primer mix was included in a second PCR lasting about 6 to 12 cycles. TCRdb reprocessed the 5' RACE reads via MiXCR and lists one record per CDR3 protein. The sample has about 800,000 distinct CDR3 sequences, 20% to 25% seen once. This same sample was also part of a study on T cells of mothers and their children.

The sequenced material came from blood. These receptors were taken from a boy younger than 18 in good health.

The chain recombines TRBV7-8 with TRBJ1-2, with 8 bases identical to TRBD1. The germline CDR1 and CDR2 sequences are SGHVS and FQNEAQ. CDR3 size: 15 residues. Trimming cost V 0 bases and J 7 bases; bases outside gene matches: 7. CDR3 protein: CASSLAYQGAAGYTF. The DNA for the CDR3 is TGTGCCAGCAGCTTAGCGTACCAGGGGGCCGCTGGCTACACCTTC.

The rearrangement uses TRBV7-2 and TRBJ2-1; TRBD2 matches 14 bases. In germline, CDR1 is SGHTA, CDR2 FQGNSA. V trimming: 6 bases; J trimming: 9 bases; junction bases outside the gene matches: 10. The CDR3 consists of 16 residues. CDR3 sequence: CASSFRLAGGPPEQFF. The CDR3 nucleotides are TGTGCCAGCAGTTTTCGACTAGCGGGAGGGCCACCTGAGCAGTTCTTC.

This clonotype was seen more than once but under ten times. The junction does not match germline at one end; this may be a read error. The chain carries TRBV6-2 or TRBV6-3 and TRBJ2-5; D might be TRBD2 (8 bases). The CDR3 runs 16 residues. CDR1 and CDR2 (germline): MNHEY, SVGEGT. The CDR3 DNA sequence: TGTGCCGGCAGCGGGGGCGACAGGGCGGTCCGGGAGACCCAGTACTTC. It is translated as CAGSGGDRAVRETQYF.

Concerning this clonotype: One junction end disagrees with the germline gene, perhaps due to a read error. The chain recombines TRBV29-1 with TRBJ1-2, with unresolved D. This CDR3 region has 15 residues. Per the germline V gene, CDR1 is SQVTM and CDR2 is ANQGSEA. As DNA, the CDR3 is TGCAGCGTTGACGGGTTTACATTCTTAGGCTATGGCTGCACCTTC. Translating gives CSVDGFTFLGYGCTF.

This rearrangement joins TRBV25-1 to TRBJ1-4; tentative D call: TRBD1 (6 bases). CDR3 length equals 16 residues. Germline loops: CDR1 MGHDK, CDR2 SYGVNS. Trimming took 0 bases from V and 2 from J, leaving 10 bases between them. This CDR3 is CASSEYPTGTNEKLFF. Here the CDR3 DNA reads TGTGCCAGCAGTGAATATCCGACAGGCACTAATGAAAAACTGTTTTTT.

This rearrangement joins TRBV28 to TRBJ2-5; 7 bases align to TRBD1. Trimming took 6 bases from V and 5 from J; bases not matched to a gene: 3. Germline V gene data show CDR1 as MDHEN and CDR2 as SYDVKM. This CDR3 is 12 amino acids long. The CDR3 DNA reads as TGTGCCAGCAGAAAACAGGGGGAGACCCAGTACTTC. It encodes CASRKQGETQYF.

This clonotype was recorded a few times. The V call is TRBV9, the J call TRBJ2-5; TRBD1 matches 8 bases. The V gene's germline CDR1 is SGDLS and CDR2 YYNGEE. After removal of 7 bases from V and 1 base from J, the junction contained 24 bases not matched to a gene. The CDR3 covers 20 residues. The CDR3 region is CASRPGGRDREPKFQETQYF. CDR3 in DNA: TGTGCCAGCCGACCAGGGGGCCGGGACAGAGAACCCAAATTCCAAGAGACCCAGTACTTC. The complete variable domain, with remaining parts taken from reference TRBV9 and TRBJ2-5, reads DSGVTQTPKHLITATGQRVTLRCSPRSGDLSVYWYQQSLDQGLQFLIQYYNGEERAKGNILERFSAQQFPDLHSELNLSSLELGDSALYFCASRPGGRDREPKFQETQYFGPGTRLLVL.

The chain uses TRBV7-8 and TRBJ2-1; tentatively, D is TRBD2 (6 bases). Germline V lookup: CDR1 SGHVS, CDR2 FQNEAQ. This CDR3 comprises 13 residues. The V gene lost 5 bases and the J gene lost 6 bases, with 11 bases spanning the gap. The CDR3 coding sequence is TGTGCCAGCAGCCCGACTAGGATCAATGAGCAGTTCTTC. As protein: CASSPTRINEQFF.

There are a few counts of this clonotype. This chain connects TRBV28 to TRBJ2-3; 11 nucleotides line up with TRBD1. CDR3 length: 21 residues. Per germline, CDR1 MDHEN and CDR2 SYDVKM. V was pared by 2 bases and J by 6 bases, with 22 bases of the junction left unmatched. The CDR3 DNA reads as TGTGCCAGCAGTTTACGGAAGGGACAGGGGGAAGGAGGCCCAGGGGGGGATACGCAGTATTTT. Translation: CASSLRKGQGEGGPGGDTQYF.

J is TRBJ2-3 and V is TRBV18; D ambiguous. The CDR3 sequence is 17 residues long. Germline V CDR1 and CDR2: KGHSH, LQKENI. Trimming stripped 8 bases from V and 0 bases from J, with 21 bases between. The CDR3: CASTEKNSAWSTDTQYF. CDR3 DNA: TGTGCCAGCACGGAAAAAAACTCGGCTTGGAGCACAGATACGCAGTATTTT.

CDR3 protein: CASRSRTEGGYTF. As DNA, the CDR3 is TGTGCCAGCAGATCCCGGACAGAGGGCGGCTACACCTTC. This rearrangement joins TRBV6-4 to TRBJ1-2; weak D call: TRBD1 (6 bases). Germline loops: CDR1 MRHNA, CDR2 SNTAGT. The CDR3 is 13 amino acids. V gave up 6 bases and J gave up 8 bases, with 16 bases separating them.

This clonotype was counted a few times. This chain uses TRBV4-2 with TRBJ2-7; D not resolved. V was cut by 1 base and J by 2 bases, with 9 bases left in between. The length of the CDR3 is 14 residues. Germline CDR1 LGHNA, CDR2 YNFKEQ. This chain's CDR3 is CASSQGQPTYEQYF. The CDR3 coding sequence is TGTGCCAGCAGCCAAGGCCAGCCCACCTACGAGCAGTACTTC.